Following are 5 T cell receptor beta chains from one sample sequenced in a study of blood T cell repertoires in COVID-19. Sequencing was performed with immunoSEQ multiplex PCR; in TCRdb, only in-frame clones are kept and a portion is missing. The sample carries 130,000 or so clones, under 85% recorded once. The sequenced sample consisted of peripheral blood. Receptors originate from an older woman with acute or convalescent COVID-19.

This clone was seen a single time. At one end the junction does not follow the germline gene, possibly because of a read error. J is TRBJ2-1 and V is TRBV7-9; 7 bases fit TRBD2. The CDR3 runs to 19 residues. The germline V gene has CDR1 SEHNR and CDR2 FQNEAQ (reference sequence). CDR3 sequence: CASTLKWGGSLHTRNEQFF. In DNA form, the CDR3 reads TGTGCCAGCACCTTAAAATGGGGGGGTTCCCTCCACACACGGAATGAGCAGTTCTTC. Together with reference TRBV7-9 and TRBJ2-1, the CDR3 gives the full variable domain: DTGVSQNPRHKITKRGQNVTFRCDPISEHNRLYWYRQTLGQGPEFLTYFQNEAQLEKSRLLSDRFSAERPKGSFSTLEIQRTEQGDSAMYLCASTLKWGGSLHTRNEQFFGPGTRLTVL.

This sequence joins TRBV10-3 and TRBJ1-2, with 10 positions matching TRBD1. V trimming: 2 bases; J trimming: 13 bases; junction bases outside the gene matches: 10. CDR3 length: 14 residues. Germline CDR1 is ENHRY and CDR2 is SYGVKD. The CDR3 DNA reads TGTGCCATCAGTGAGATTCCGGGACAGGGGAGTTTCACCTTC. Amino acid sequence: CAISEIPGQGSFTF.

V usage is TRBV7-9 and J usage is TRBJ1-1; D is unclear. Per germline, CDR1 SEHNR and CDR2 FQNEAQ (reference sequence). The length of the CDR3 is 12 residues. V was trimmed by 6 bases and J by 6 bases, leaving 11 bases between them. This CDR3 is CASRSINSEAFF. As DNA, the CDR3 is TGTGCCAGCAGGAGTATTAACTCTGAAGCTTTCTTT.

In this sample, this clone turned up once. V usage is TRBV5-1 and J usage is TRBJ2-7, with D tentatively TRBD1 (6 bases). The CDR3 spans 15 residues. Trimming took off 2 bases at V and 2 bases at J, with 14 bases between the two ends. CDR1 is SGHRS, CDR2 YFSETQ, per germline. The CDR3 is CASSFTGSRAYEQYF. As DNA, the CDR3 is TGCGCCAGCAGCTTCACAGGGAGCAGGGCCTACGAGCAGTACTTC.

The CDR3, as DNA: TGCGCCAGCAGCCCAGGAGGTGGGAACGCTAATGAAAAACTGTTTTTT. Protein product: CASSPGGGNANEKLFF. The chain is built from TRBV5-1 and TRBJ1-4, with D unresolved. Germline CDR1 SGHRS, CDR2 YFSETQ. This CDR3 comprises 16 residues. V was cut by 4 bases and J by 3 bases, with 16 bases left in between.